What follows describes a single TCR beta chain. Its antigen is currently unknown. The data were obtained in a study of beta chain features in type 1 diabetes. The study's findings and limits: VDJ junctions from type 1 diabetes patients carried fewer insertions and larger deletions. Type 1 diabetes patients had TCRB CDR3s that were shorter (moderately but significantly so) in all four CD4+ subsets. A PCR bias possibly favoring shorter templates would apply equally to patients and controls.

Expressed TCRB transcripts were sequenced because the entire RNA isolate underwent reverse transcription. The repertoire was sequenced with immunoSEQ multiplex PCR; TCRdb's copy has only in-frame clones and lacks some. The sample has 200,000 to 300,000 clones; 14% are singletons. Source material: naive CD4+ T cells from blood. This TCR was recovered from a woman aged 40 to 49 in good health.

CDR3 loop: CASSSSGATDTQYF. CDR3 DNA sequence: TGTGCCAGCAGTTCGAGCGGGGCCACAGATACGCAGTATTTT. This sequence joins TRBV5-4 and TRBJ2-3; 7 nucleotides align to TRBD2. V lost 5 bases and J lost 2; bases outside the gene matches: 5. CDR1 SGHNT and CDR2 YYREEE come from the germline V gene (reference sequence). The CDR3 contains 14 residues.